The T cell receptor (beta chain) under discussion was sequenced for a study of PD-1 blockade in mismatch repair-deficient tumors. Looking at the study overall: Patients had eleven to twelve mismatch repair-deficient cancer types, all previously treated and progressing.

Libraries were prepared by immunoSEQ multiplex PCR; TCRdb keeps only in-frame clonotypes and omits some of them. The data hold 85,000 to 130,000 clones, with approximately 83% observed a single time. Study-wide results and limits: Rapid post-treatment expansion, then contraction, generally preceding radiologic response, marked tumor-resident clones.

All patients were mismatch repair deficient, assessed by either PCR or immunohistochemistry. TCR sequencing covered a few patients who responded to pembrolizumab. Remarks on this clone: Antigen: not known.

This CDR3 spans 11 amino acids. Germline V CDR1 and CDR2: SGHNT, YYREEE (reference sequence). V was cut by 2 bases and J by 10 bases, with 7 bases left in between. The input for sequencing was peripheral blood, taken roughly 35 weeks after starting pembrolizumab. The genes are TRBV5-4 and TRBJ2-1; D is ambiguous. The sequence was collected from an adult with mismatch repair-deficient cancer. The DNA for the CDR3 is TGTGCCAGCAGCTTAATAGGAGAGCAGTTCTTC. This encodes CASSLIGEQFF.